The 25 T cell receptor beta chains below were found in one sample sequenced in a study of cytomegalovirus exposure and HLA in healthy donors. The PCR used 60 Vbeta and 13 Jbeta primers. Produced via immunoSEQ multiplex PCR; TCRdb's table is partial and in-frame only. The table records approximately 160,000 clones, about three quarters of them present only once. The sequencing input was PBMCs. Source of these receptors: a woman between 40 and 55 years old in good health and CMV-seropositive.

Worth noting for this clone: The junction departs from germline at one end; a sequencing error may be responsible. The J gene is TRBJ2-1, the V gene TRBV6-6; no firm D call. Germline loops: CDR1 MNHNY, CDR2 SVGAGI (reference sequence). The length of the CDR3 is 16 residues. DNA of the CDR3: TGTGCCAGCAGTGACTCACGAGAGATACCATACAATGAGCAGTTCTTC. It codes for CASSDSREIPYNEQFF.

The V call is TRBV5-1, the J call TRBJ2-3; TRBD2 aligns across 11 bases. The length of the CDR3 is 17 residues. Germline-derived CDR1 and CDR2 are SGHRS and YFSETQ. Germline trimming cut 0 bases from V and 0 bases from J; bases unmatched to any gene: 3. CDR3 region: CASSLGLAGPSTDTQYF. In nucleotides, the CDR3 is TGCGCCAGCAGCTTGGGACTAGCGGGACCAAGCACAGATACGCAGTATTTT.

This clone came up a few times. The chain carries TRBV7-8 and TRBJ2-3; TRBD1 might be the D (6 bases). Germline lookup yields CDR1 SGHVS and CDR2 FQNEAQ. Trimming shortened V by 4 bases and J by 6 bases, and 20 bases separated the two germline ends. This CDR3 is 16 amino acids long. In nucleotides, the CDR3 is TGTGCCAGCAGCTCCCCTCAGGGGAGAACGGAGGATACGCAGTATTTT. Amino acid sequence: CASSSPQGRTEDTQYF.

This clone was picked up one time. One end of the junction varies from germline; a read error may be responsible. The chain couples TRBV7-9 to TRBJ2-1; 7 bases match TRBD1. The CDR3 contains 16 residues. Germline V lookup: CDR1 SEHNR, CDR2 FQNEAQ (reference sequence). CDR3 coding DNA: TGTTCCAGCAGCCTATACAGGGGACGCTCCTACAATGAGCAGTTCTTC. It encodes CSSSLYRGRSYNEQFF.

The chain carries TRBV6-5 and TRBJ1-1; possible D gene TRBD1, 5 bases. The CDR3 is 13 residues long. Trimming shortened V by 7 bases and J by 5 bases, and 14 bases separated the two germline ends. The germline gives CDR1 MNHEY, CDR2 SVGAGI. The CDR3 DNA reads TGTGCCAGCACAAGCCCCGGGGGAACTGAAGCTTTCTTT. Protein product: CASTSPGGTEAFF.

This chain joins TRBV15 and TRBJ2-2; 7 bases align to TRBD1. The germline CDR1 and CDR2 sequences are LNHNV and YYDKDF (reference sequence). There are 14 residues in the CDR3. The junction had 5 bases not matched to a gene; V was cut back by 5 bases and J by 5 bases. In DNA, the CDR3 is TGTGCCACCAGCGCGTTACAGGGGACCGGGGAGCTGTTTTTT. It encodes CATSALQGTGELFF.

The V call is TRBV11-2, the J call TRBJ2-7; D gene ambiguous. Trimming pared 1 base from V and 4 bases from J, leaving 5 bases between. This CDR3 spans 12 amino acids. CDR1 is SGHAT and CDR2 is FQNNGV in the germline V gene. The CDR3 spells CASSLAGYEQYF. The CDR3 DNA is TGTGCCAGCAGCTTAGCGGGTTACGAGCAGTACTTC.

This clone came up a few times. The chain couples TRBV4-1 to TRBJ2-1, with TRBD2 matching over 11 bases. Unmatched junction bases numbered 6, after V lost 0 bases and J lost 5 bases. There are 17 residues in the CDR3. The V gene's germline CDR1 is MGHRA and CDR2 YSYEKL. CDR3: CASSQEETSGIHNEQFF. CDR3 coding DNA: TGCGCCAGCAGCCAAGAGGAGACTAGCGGGATACACAATGAGCAGTTCTTC.

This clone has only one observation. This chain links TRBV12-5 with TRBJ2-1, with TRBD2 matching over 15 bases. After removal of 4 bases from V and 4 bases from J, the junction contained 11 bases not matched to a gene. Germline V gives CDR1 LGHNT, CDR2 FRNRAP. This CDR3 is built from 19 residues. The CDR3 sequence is CASGSTGLAGGGKYNEQFF. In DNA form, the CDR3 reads TGTGCTAGTGGTTCAACTGGACTAGCGGGAGGGGGGAAGTACAATGAGCAGTTCTTC.

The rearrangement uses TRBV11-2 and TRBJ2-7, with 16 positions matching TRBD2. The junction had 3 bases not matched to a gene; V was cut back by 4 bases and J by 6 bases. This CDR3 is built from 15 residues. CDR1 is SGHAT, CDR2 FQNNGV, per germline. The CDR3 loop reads CASSSGLAGGGEQYF. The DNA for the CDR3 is TGTGCCAGCAGCTCGGGACTAGCGGGGGGGGGCGAGCAGTACTTC.

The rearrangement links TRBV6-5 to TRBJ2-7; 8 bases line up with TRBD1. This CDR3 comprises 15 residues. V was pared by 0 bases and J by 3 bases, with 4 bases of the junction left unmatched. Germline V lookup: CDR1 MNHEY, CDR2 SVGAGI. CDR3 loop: CASSYSWDRSYEQYF. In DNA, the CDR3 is TGTGCCAGCAGTTACTCCTGGGACAGGAGCTACGAGCAGTACTTC.

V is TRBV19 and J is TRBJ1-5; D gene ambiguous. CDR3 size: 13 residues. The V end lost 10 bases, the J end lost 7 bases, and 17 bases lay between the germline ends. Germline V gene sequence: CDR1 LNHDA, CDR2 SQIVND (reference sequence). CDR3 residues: CAIRGGLGQPQHF. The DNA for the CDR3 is TGTGCCATCCGGGGAGGGTTGGGGCAGCCCCAGCATTTT.

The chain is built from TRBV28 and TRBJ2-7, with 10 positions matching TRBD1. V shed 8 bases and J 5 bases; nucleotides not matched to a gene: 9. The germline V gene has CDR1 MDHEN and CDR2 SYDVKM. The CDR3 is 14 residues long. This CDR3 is CASRRQGAGDEQYF. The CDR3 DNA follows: TGTGCCAGCCGGCGACAGGGGGCTGGAGACGAGCAGTACTTC. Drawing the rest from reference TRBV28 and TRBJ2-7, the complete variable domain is DVKVTQSSRYLVKRTGEKVFLECVQDMDHENMFWYRQDPGLGLRLIYFSYDVKMKEKGDIPEGYSVSREKKERFSLILESASTNQTSMYLCASRRQGAGDEQYFGPGTRLTVT.

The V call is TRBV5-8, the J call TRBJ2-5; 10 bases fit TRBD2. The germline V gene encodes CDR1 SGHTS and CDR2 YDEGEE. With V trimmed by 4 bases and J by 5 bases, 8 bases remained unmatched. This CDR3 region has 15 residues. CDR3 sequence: CASSPGGAGGETQYF. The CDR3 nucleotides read TGTGCCAGCAGCCCGGGCGGAGCGGGAGGGGAGACCCAGTACTTC.

CDR3 sequence reads: CASSLSGENEQFF. In DNA form, the CDR3 reads TGTGCCAGCAGCTTGTCCGGTGAAAATGAGCAGTTCTTC. The gene calls are TRBV5-4 and TRBJ2-1; D is unclear. V was trimmed by 1 base and J by 7 bases, leaving 9 bases between them. The CDR3 is 13 amino acids. Germline CDR1 is SGHNT and CDR2 is YYREEE (reference sequence).

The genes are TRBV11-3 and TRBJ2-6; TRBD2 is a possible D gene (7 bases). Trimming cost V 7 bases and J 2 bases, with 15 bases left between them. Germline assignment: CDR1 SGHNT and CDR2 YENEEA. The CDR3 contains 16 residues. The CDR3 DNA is TGTGCCAGCACTCCTAAGGGGGGGGCTGGGGCCAACGTCCTGACTTTC. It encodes CASTPKGGAGANVLTF.

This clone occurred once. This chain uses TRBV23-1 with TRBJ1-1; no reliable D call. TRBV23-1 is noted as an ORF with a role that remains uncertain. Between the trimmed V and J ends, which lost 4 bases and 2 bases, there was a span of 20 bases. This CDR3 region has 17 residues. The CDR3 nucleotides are TGCGCCAGCAGTCGACCCCGAGGAGATCCGATAAACACTGAAGCTTTCTTT. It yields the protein CASSRPRGDPINTEAFF.

The DNA of the CDR3 is TGCGCCAGCAGCTTGGCCGTGTCCGGGGAGCTGTTTTTT. It encodes CASSLAVSGELFF. The rearrangement joins TRBV5-1 to TRBJ2-2, with no clear D. The CDR3 length is 13 residues. Germline CDR1 SGHRS, CDR2 YFSETQ. V was trimmed by 0 bases and J by 6 bases, leaving 6 bases between them.

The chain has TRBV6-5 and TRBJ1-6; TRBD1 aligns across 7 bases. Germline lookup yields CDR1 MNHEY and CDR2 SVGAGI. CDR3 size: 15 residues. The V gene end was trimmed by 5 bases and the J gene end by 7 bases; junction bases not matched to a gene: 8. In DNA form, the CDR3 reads TGTGCCAGCAGTCTCCGGGACAGCCAGAATTCACCCCTCCACTTT. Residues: CASSLRDSQNSPLHF.

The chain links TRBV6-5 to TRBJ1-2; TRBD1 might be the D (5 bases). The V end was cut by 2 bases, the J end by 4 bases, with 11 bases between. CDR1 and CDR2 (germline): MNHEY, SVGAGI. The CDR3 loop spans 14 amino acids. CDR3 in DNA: TGTGCCAGCAGTTACGTGGGGCTCGGCTATGGCTACACCTTC. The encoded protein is CASSYVGLGYGYTF.

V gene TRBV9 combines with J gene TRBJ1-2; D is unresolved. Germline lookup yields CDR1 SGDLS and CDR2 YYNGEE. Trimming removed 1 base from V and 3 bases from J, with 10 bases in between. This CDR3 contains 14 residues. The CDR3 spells CASSVSRDYYGYTF. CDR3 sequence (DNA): TGTGCCAGCAGCGTATCCAGAGACTACTATGGCTACACCTTC. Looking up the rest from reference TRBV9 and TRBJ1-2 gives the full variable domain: DSGVTQTPKHLITATGQRVTLRCSPRSGDLSVYWYQQSLDQGLQFLIQYYNGEERAKGNILERFSAQQFPDLHSELNLSSLELGDSALYFCASSVSRDYYGYTFGSGTRLTVV.

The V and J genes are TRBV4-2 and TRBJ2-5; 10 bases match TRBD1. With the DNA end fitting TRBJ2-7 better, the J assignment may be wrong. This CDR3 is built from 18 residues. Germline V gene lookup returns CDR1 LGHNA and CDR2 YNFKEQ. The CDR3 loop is CASSQDLPSGQGFYEQYF. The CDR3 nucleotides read TGTGCCAGCAGCCAAGATCTCCCCTCGGGACAGGGGTTTTACGAGCAGTACTTC.

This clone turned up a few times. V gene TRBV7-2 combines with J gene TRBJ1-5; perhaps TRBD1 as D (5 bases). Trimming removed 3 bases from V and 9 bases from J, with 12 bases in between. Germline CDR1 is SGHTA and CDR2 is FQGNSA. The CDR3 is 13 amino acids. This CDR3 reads CASSFTGQGPQHF. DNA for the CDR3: TGTGCCAGCAGCTTCACGGGTCAGGGGCCCCAGCATTTT.

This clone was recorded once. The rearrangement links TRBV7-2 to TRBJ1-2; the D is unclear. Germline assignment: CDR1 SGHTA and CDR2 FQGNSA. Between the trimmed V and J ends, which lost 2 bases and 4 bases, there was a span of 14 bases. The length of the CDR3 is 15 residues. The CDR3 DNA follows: TGTGCCAGCAGCTTACAGGTGGAACCCATCTATGGCTACACCTTC. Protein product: CASSLQVEPIYGYTF.

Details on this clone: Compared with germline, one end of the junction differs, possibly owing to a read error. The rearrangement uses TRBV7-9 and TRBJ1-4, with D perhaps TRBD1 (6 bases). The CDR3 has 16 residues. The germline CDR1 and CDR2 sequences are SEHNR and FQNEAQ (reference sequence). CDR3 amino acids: CSSSLGSVGGSEKLFF. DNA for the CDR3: TGTTCCAGCAGCTTAGGGTCGGTAGGGGGATCCGAAAAACTGTTTTTT.